Shown below are 24 T cell receptor beta chains from a single sample sequenced in a study of response to subunit inactivated influenza vaccine. TCRdb fed the RT-PCR reads into MiXCR, producing one record per CDR3 protein. The table lists about 530,000 distinct CDR3 sequences, around 13% of them singletons. Sequencing was performed on PBMCs from blood, taken about 40 days after vaccination. Receptors were obtained from a man between 45 and 60 years old who received an inactivated influenza vaccine.

The chain has TRBV20-1 and TRBJ1-5, with 9 nucleotides matching TRBD1. V was pared by 0 bases and J by 11 bases, with 14 bases of the junction left unmatched. The CDR3 is made up of 16 amino acids. Germline V gives CDR1 DFQATT, CDR2 SNEGSKA (reference sequence). The CDR3 here is CSARDPRQGEDWTQHF. The CDR3 DNA sequence: TGCAGTGCTAGAGATCCTCGACAGGGGGAGGATTGGACCCAGCATTTT.

This clonotype was recorded a few times. This chain connects TRBV5-1 to TRBJ2-2; TRBD2 matches 7 bases. The CDR3 totals 15 residues. The germline CDR1 and CDR2 sequences are SGHRS and YFSETQ. The V segment lost 4 bases and the J segment 4 bases; nucleotides outside the gene matches: 7. CDR3 in amino acids: CASSNRDYTTGELFF. As DNA, the CDR3 is TGCGCCAGCAGCAACCGGGACTATACCACCGGGGAGCTGTTTTTT.

V gene TRBV7-6 combines with J gene TRBJ2-5; tentative D call: TRBD1 (6 bases). Trimming left V 5 bases short and J 7 bases short, with 17 bases between. The CDR3 spans 14 residues. Germline V gene data show CDR1 as SGHVS and CDR2 as FNYEAQ. The CDR3 here is CASSPTGPRGTQYF. The CDR3 DNA sequence: TGTGCCAGCAGCCCCACAGGGCCCCGAGGGACCCAGTACTTC.

Details on this clonotype: The DNA is left out, because the CDR3 cannot be placed on it with certainty; the CDR3 is given as TCRdb lists it. This sequence joins TRBV12-3 or TRBV12-4 and TRBJ1-1. The length of the CDR3 is 15 amino acids, counting both ends. CDR3 amino acids: CASSTSGLMNTEAFF.

This clonotype was seen a handful of times. The chain joins TRBV20-1 to TRBJ2-3; D gene unclear. The CDR3 is made up of 12 amino acids. V was clipped by 5 bases and J by 4 bases, with 10 bases between them. Germline CDR1 and CDR2: DFQATT and SNEGSKA (reference sequence). The DNA for the CDR3 is TGCAGTGCTCCGACACGGGCAGATACGCAGTATTTT. Translating it yields CSAPTRADTQYF.

This clonotype was seen repeatedly, ten times or more. The rearrangement joins TRBV3-1 to TRBJ2-2, with D maybe TRBD2 (6 bases). The CDR3 is made up of 15 amino acids. Trimming pared 1 base from V and 0 bases from J, leaving 6 bases between. The germline CDR1 and CDR2 sequences are LGHDT and YNNKEL (reference sequence). CDR3 amino acids: CASSQAGANTGELFF. DNA for the CDR3: TGTGCCAGCAGCCAAGCGGGAGCGAACACCGGGGAGCTGTTTTTT.

In this sample, this clonotype turned up many times. The gene calls are TRBV5-1 and TRBJ2-2; D is undetermined. Trimming removed 2 bases from V and 5 bases from J, with 13 bases in between. The V gene's germline CDR1 is SGHRS and CDR2 YFSETQ. This CDR3 has 15 residues. CDR3 residues: CASSFGQLSTGELFF. CDR3 in DNA: TGCGCCAGCAGCTTTGGGCAGCTTAGTACCGGGGAGCTGTTTTTT.

V usage is TRBV6-1 and J usage is TRBJ2-1; D possibly corresponds to TRBD2 (5 bases). With 3 bases removed from V and 10 bases from J, the gap between germline ends came to 19 bases. CDR3 length equals 15 residues. Germline V lookup: CDR1 MNHNS, CDR2 SASEGT. The CDR3 sequence is CASSDLSDWVSEQFF. The DNA of the CDR3 is TGTGCCAGCAGTGATCTTTCGGACTGGGTTTCGGAGCAGTTCTTC.

The chain recombines TRBV7-6 with TRBJ2-1, with a possible D match to TRBD2 (6 bases). The CDR3 spans 16 residues. The V end was cut by 5 bases, the J end by 0 bases, with 14 bases between. From germline, CDR1 is SGHVS and CDR2 FNYEAQ. For the CDR3, the DNA is TGTGCCAGCAGCCCCCGGACTACCGACTCCTACAATGAGCAGTTCTTC. Translated, it gives CASSPRTTDSYNEQFF.

V and J are TRBV5-6 and TRBJ1-6; D is unclear. The V gene's germline CDR1 is SGHDT and CDR2 YYEEEE. Between the trimmed V and J ends, which lost 0 bases and 0 bases, there was a span of 10 bases. The CDR3 has 17 amino acids. Here the CDR3 DNA reads TGTGCCAGCAGCTTGGCTACAGCTAGCTCCTATAATTCACCCCTCCACTTT. Amino acids: CASSLATASSYNSPLHF.

This clonotype was detected a few times. The V and J genes are TRBV12-3 or TRBV12-4 and TRBJ1-5, with TRBD1 as a possible D gene (6 bases). Trimming took off 5 bases at V and 4 bases at J, with 15 bases between the two ends. CDR3 length: 15 amino acids. In nucleotides, the CDR3 is TGTGCCAGCAGTGGAACGACAGGAACTAATCAGCCCCAGCATTTT. Protein product: CASSGTTGTNQPQHF.

The chain uses TRBV4-1 and TRBJ2-3; D is unresolved. The V gene's germline CDR1 is MGHRA and CDR2 YSYEKL. This CDR3 is 14 amino acids long. V dropped 2 bases and J dropped 5 bases, with 11 bases sitting between them. CDR3 nucleotides: TGCGCCAGCAGCCAAATTTCCGACGAAGATACGCAGTATTTT. It yields the protein CASSQISDEDTQYF.

The rearrangement links TRBV3-1 to TRBJ1-5; D call uncertain. This CDR3 is 14 amino acids long. CDR1 and CDR2 from the germline V gene are LGHDT and YNNKEL (reference sequence). The V end lost 1 base, the J end lost 6 bases, and 10 bases lay between the germline ends. CDR3 loop: CASSQALDGQPQHF. The CDR3 DNA is TGTGCCAGCAGCCAAGCGTTAGACGGTCAGCCCCAGCATTTT.

The chain couples TRBV2 to TRBJ2-7, with D perhaps matching TRBD1 (5 bases). This CDR3 region has 16 residues. V lost 3 bases and J lost 0, with 15 bases in between. Germline loops: CDR1 SNHLY, CDR2 FYNNEI. In nucleotides, the CDR3 is TGTGCCAGCAGTGACGGCCAACCAGGGTCCTCCTACGAGCAGTACTTC. Protein sequence: CASSDGQPGSSYEQYF.

With regard to this clonotype: Germline and junction disagree at one end, which may indicate a read error. The chain employs TRBV4-1 and TRBJ2-3, with D tentatively TRBD1 (5 bases). The CDR3 consists of 16 residues. Germline CDR1 is MGHRA and CDR2 is YSYEKL. Here the CDR3 DNA reads TGCGCCAGCAGCCAAGGCGTGGGGCTTAGCACAAATACGCAGTATTTT. It translates to CASSQGVGLSTNTQYF.

This clonotype was seen at least ten times. This rearrangement joins TRBV7-6 to TRBJ2-1; D may correspond to TRBD1 or TRBD2 (5 bases each). Per the germline V gene, CDR1 is SGHVS and CDR2 is FNYEAQ. Trimming left V 5 bases short and J 6 bases short, with 14 bases between. This CDR3 comprises 14 residues. The CDR3 loop is CASSPGPLSNEQFF. Here the CDR3 DNA reads TGTGCCAGCAGCCCGGGACCGCTCAGCAATGAGCAGTTCTTC.

This chain links TRBV3-1 with TRBJ2-5; D remains unclear. The CDR3 has 12 amino acids. The V and J ends lost 3 bases and 4 bases respectively, with 6 bases between them. Germline V lookup: CDR1 LGHDT, CDR2 YNNKEL (reference sequence). The CDR3 DNA reads as TGTGCCAGCAGCCATGCTGGAGAGACCCAGTACTTC. Amino acid sequence: CASSHAGETQYF.

This rearrangement joins TRBV4-1 to TRBJ2-7; perhaps TRBD1 as D (6 bases). In germline, CDR1 is MGHRA, CDR2 YSYEKL. The CDR3 is made up of 14 amino acids. V was pared by 4 bases and J by 4 bases, with 14 bases between. CDR3 sequence: CASSRRTVPYEQYF. The DNA for the CDR3 is TGCGCCAGCAGCCGACGGACAGTACCTTACGAGCAGTACTTC.

This clonotype was seen many times. The V gene is TRBV6-2 or TRBV6-3, the J gene TRBJ2-5; maybe TRBD1 (5 bases). V lost 2 bases and J lost 2, with 15 bases in between. The germline CDR1 and CDR2 sequences are MNHEY and SVGEGT. CDR3 size: 16 residues. CDR3: CASSYITGFIQETQYF. CDR3 nucleotides: TGTGCCAGCAGTTACATCACAGGCTTCATTCAAGAGACCCAGTACTTC.

This clonotype was seen a handful of times. The chain links TRBV6-5 to TRBJ2-7; a weak D match, TRBD2 (5 bases). CDR3 length: 14 residues. V shed 2 bases and J shed 0 bases, with 8 bases lying between them. Per the germline V gene, CDR1 is MNHEY and CDR2 is SVGAGI. Here the CDR3 DNA reads TGTGCCAGCAGTTACGGGAGAGGCTCCTACGAGCAGTACTTC. Encoded protein: CASSYGRGSYEQYF.

This clonotype was seen a handful of times. This sequence joins TRBV28 and TRBJ2-2, with D unresolved. This CDR3 spans 13 amino acids. Trimming stripped 1 base from V and 7 bases from J, with 7 bases between. The germline V gene encodes CDR1 MDHEN and CDR2 SYDVKM. CDR3 coding DNA: TGTGCCAGCAGTTTATCCCCCAACGGGGAGCTGTTTTTT. Translation: CASSLSPNGELFF.

The rearrangement joins TRBV2 to TRBJ2-5; tentatively, D is TRBD1 or TRBD2 (5 bases each). V gave up 4 bases and J gave up 2 bases, with 11 bases separating them. The CDR3 covers 14 residues. CDR1 is SNHLY and CDR2 is FYNNEI in the germline V gene. For the CDR3, the DNA is TGTGCCAGCAGTGGGCAGGGACCACAAGAGACCCAGTACTTC. As protein: CASSGQGPQETQYF.

This clonotype was detected only a few times. The J gene is TRBJ2-7, the V gene TRBV5-1; D is unresolved. Germline values: CDR1 SGHRS, CDR2 YFSETQ. Trimming took 4 bases from V and 2 from J, leaving 13 bases between them. This CDR3 is 14 amino acids long. CDR3 in amino acids: CASSPTSLTYEQYF. The CDR3 DNA reads TGCGCCAGCAGCCCGACCAGTTTAACCTACGAGCAGTACTTC.

V usage is TRBV5-1 and J usage is TRBJ2-1; possibly TRBD1 or TRBD2 for D (6 bases each). CDR1 SGHRS and CDR2 YFSETQ come from the germline V gene. The CDR3 loop spans 15 amino acids. V lost 5 bases, J lost 3 bases, and 15 bases lay in between. The CDR3 protein is CASRGGGDVYNEQFF. CDR3 DNA sequence: TGCGCCAGCAGGGGGGGCGGGGACGTCTACAATGAGCAGTTCTTC.